These 29 T cell receptor beta chains share one sample of origin, sequenced in a study of radiotherapy plus CTLA-4 blockade in lung cancer. Produced via immunoSEQ multiplex PCR; TCRdb's table is partial and in-frame only. The sample has more than 90,000 clones, approximately 80% seen once. This specimen was peripheral blood, taken from a patient treated with radiotherapy plus ipilimumab. The source of these receptors is a human donor with non-small cell lung cancer that progressed on radiotherapy plus ipilimumab. Some clones in this sample may be carry-over from other donors' samples.

The rearrangement links TRBV6-6 to TRBJ1-2; D is possibly TRBD1 (5 bases). V shed 0 bases and J shed 4 bases, with 12 bases lying between them. Per germline, CDR1 MNHNY and CDR2 SVGAGI (reference sequence). The CDR3 has 15 amino acids. The CDR3 sequence is CASSYSAGRGYGYTF. CDR3 DNA: TGTGCCAGCAGTTACTCTGCGGGACGGGGCTATGGCTACACCTTC.

The chain couples TRBV6-5 to TRBJ1-4; D is uncertain. CDR3 length equals 12 residues. Germline V gene lookup returns CDR1 MNHEY and CDR2 SVGAGI. V was clipped by 6 bases and J by 12 bases, with 14 bases between them. The CDR3 DNA reads TGTGCCAGCAGGGCCCTGGAGATGGAACTGTTTTTT. Protein sequence: CASRALEMELFF.

The chain links TRBV29-1 to TRBJ1-1; 8 bases match TRBD1. After removal of 6 bases from V and 4 bases from J, the junction contained 7 bases not matched to a gene. Germline loops: CDR1 SQVTM, CDR2 ANQGSEA. The CDR3 has 13 residues. The CDR3: CSVDTGGSTEAFF. The CDR3 region has the DNA TGCAGCGTCGATACAGGGGGGAGCACTGAAGCTTTCTTT. Filled out from reference TRBV29-1 and TRBJ1-1, the complete variable domain reads SAVISQKPSRDICQRGTSLTIQCQVDSQVTMMFWYRQQPGQSLTLIATANQGSEATYESGFVIDKFPISRPNLTFSTLTVSNMSPEDSSIYLCSVDTGGSTEAFFGQGTRLTVV.

The gene calls are TRBV7-2 and TRBJ1-3, with a weak D call TRBD1 (6 bases). Germline V gene sequence: CDR1 SGHTA, CDR2 FQGNSA. The CDR3 loop spans 14 amino acids. Trimming removed 5 bases at V and 11 bases at J, with 19 bases between. The CDR3 loop is CASSPPGGHVAIYF. DNA of the CDR3: TGTGCCAGCAGCCCTCCCGGGGGCCATGTCGCCATATATTTT.

The chain joins TRBV12-5 to TRBJ2-1, with D perhaps TRBD1 (7 bases). This CDR3 is built from 17 residues. Germline CDR1 LGHNT, CDR2 FRNRAP. Trimming cost V 2 bases and J 8 bases, with 22 bases left between them. CDR3 sequence reads: CASGLSWTGSPGDEQFF. CDR3 coding DNA: TGTGCTAGTGGTTTGAGCTGGACAGGCTCACCGGGAGATGAGCAGTTCTTC.

The chain couples TRBV5-1 to TRBJ1-2; D unresolved. The V gene lost 0 bases and the J gene lost 1 base, with 10 bases spanning the gap. CDR1 and CDR2 (germline): SGHRS, YFSETQ. The CDR3 length is 15 residues. Written as DNA, the CDR3 is TGCGCCAGCAGCTTGGCCTCTGGAAATAACTATGGCTACACCTTC. Amino acid sequence: CASSLASGNNYGYTF.

In its sample, this clone was seen once. The genes are TRBV7-2 and TRBJ1-3, with D possibly TRBD1 on 5 matching bases. V shed 5 bases and J shed 2 bases, with 13 bases lying between them. CDR3 length equals 15 residues. Germline V gene data show CDR1 as SGHTA and CDR2 as FQGNSA. The CDR3 sequence: CASSGKGVTGNTIYF. The CDR3 coding sequence is TGTGCCAGCAGCGGAAAAGGGGTTACTGGAAACACCATATATTTT. Complete variable domain (other parts from reference TRBV7-2 and TRBJ1-3): GAGVSQSPSNKVTEKGKDVELRCDPISGHTALYWYRQSLGQGLEFLIYFQGNSAPDKSGLPSDRFSAERTGGSVSTLTIQRTQQEDSAVYLCASSGKGVTGNTIYFGEGSWLTVV.

The chain joins TRBV5-6 to TRBJ2-5; 9 bases agree with TRBD2. CDR1 and CDR2 (germline): SGHDT, YYEEEE. CDR3 length: 17 amino acids. V shed 0 bases and J 3 bases; nucleotides not matched to a gene: 9. CDR3 amino acids: CASSLVAAGGFKETQYF. CDR3 nucleotide sequence: TGTGCCAGCAGCTTGGTTGCAGCGGGGGGCTTCAAAGAGACCCAGTACTTC. The full variable domain, completed using reference TRBV5-6 and TRBJ2-5, is DAGVTQSPTHLIKTRGQQVTLRCSPKSGHDTVSWYQQALGQGPQFIFQYYEEEERQRGNFPDRFSGHQFPNYSSELNVNALLLGDSALYLCASSLVAAGGFKETQYFGPGTRLLVL.

This chain connects TRBV4-2 to TRBJ1-4; 12 positions match TRBD1. This CDR3 has 16 residues. The germline gives CDR1 LGHNA, CDR2 YNFKEQ. V shed 1 base, J shed 7 bases, and the junction held 4 bases outside the gene matches. The CDR3 here is CASSQGPGQGAEKLFF. CDR3 bases: TGTGCCAGCAGCCAAGGCCCGGGACAGGGGGCTGAAAAACTGTTTTTT.

CDR3 sequence (DNA): TGTGCCAGCTACCACAGGGTGATTGGCGCTGAAGCTTTCTTT. This translates into CASYHRVIGAEAFF. This chain joins TRBV27 and TRBJ1-1, with a weak D call TRBD1 (6 bases). Trimming shortened V by 8 bases and J by 6 bases, and 19 bases separated the two germline ends. The CDR3 is 14 amino acids. CDR1 is MNHEY, CDR2 SMNVEV, per germline (reference sequence).

The genes are TRBV2 and TRBJ1-1; 9 bases line up with TRBD1. Germline loops: CDR1 SNHLY, CDR2 FYNNEI. The CDR3 consists of 15 residues. V lost 6 bases to trimming and J lost 0 bases; unmatched junction nucleotides: 5. CDR3 coding DNA: TGTGCCAGCAGAGGGGACAGGGCGATGAACACTGAAGCTTTCTTT. It yields the protein CASRGDRAMNTEAFF. The full variable domain, its missing parts supplied by reference TRBV2 and TRBJ1-1, is EPEVTQTPSHQVTQMGQEVILRCVPISNHLYFYWYRQILGQKVEFLVSFYNNEISEKSEIFDDQFSVERPDGSNFTLKIRSTKLEDSAMYFCASRGDRAMNTEAFFGQGTRLTVV.

The rearrangement uses TRBV29-1 and TRBJ2-1; D not certain. The CDR3 consists of 12 residues. The V and J ends lost 2 bases and 13 bases respectively, with 15 bases between them. The germline V gene has CDR1 SQVTM and CDR2 ANQGSEA. CDR3 bases: TGCAGCGTTGAACTACTCGCCCCCCCACAGTTCTTC. This gives the protein CSVELLAPPQFF.

V gene TRBV28 combines with J gene TRBJ2-7; perhaps TRBD2 as D (7 bases). V shed 7 bases and J shed 4 bases, with 14 bases lying between them. This CDR3 region has 13 residues. Germline V CDR1 and CDR2: MDHEN, SYDVKM. This CDR3 reads CASIPGGKYEQYF. CDR3 in DNA: TGTGCCAGCATCCCGGGGGGCAAGTACGAGCAGTACTTC.

The chain links TRBV7-2 to TRBJ1-2, with a weak D call TRBD1 (5 bases). CDR1 SGHTA and CDR2 FQGNSA come from the germline V gene. Deletions cut 8 bases from V and 2 bases from J, with 12 bases between. This CDR3 region has 13 residues. The CDR3 spells CASGEDTNYGYTF. In DNA form, the CDR3 reads TGTGCCAGCGGAGAGGACACCAACTATGGCTACACCTTC.

The V call is TRBV29-1, the J call TRBJ1-2; the D is unclear. The CDR3 has 11 amino acids. V lost 6 bases and J lost 6, with 11 bases in between. The germline V gene encodes CDR1 SQVTM and CDR2 ANQGSEA. The CDR3 DNA reads TGCAGCGTAACGGGAGGCGATGGCTACACCTTC. Translated: CSVTGGDGYTF.

This clone has only a few counts. This sequence joins TRBV5-1 and TRBJ1-3; D remains unclear. The V end lost 3 bases, the J end lost 0 bases, and 13 bases lay between the germline ends. The CDR3 is 16 residues long. Germline CDR1 and CDR2: SGHRS and YFSETQ. CDR3 loop: CASSSMEASSGNTIYF. CDR3 nucleotide sequence: TGCGCCAGCAGCTCTATGGAGGCCTCCTCTGGAAACACCATATATTTT.

For this clone: Other DNA sequences in this specimen translate into the identical CDR3. V and J are TRBV5-1 and TRBJ1-2; 7 nucleotides align to TRBD1. The V segment lost 2 bases and the J segment 4 bases; nucleotides outside the gene matches: 8. This CDR3 is 15 amino acids long. Per the germline V gene, CDR1 is SGHRS and CDR2 is YFSETQ. The DNA for the CDR3 is TGCGCCAGCAGCTTCGGGCAGGGGGGTCTCTATGGCTACACCTTC. Residues: CASSFGQGGLYGYTF. Together with reference TRBV5-1 and TRBJ1-2, the CDR3 gives the full variable domain: KAGVTQTPRYLIKTRGQQVTLSCSPISGHRSVSWYQQTPGQGLQFLFEYFSETQRNKGNFPGRFSGRQFSNSRSEMNVSTLELGDSALYLCASSFGQGGLYGYTFGSGTRLTVV.

The chain employs TRBV5-1 and TRBJ2-1; D unclear. This CDR3 spans 15 amino acids. Germline lookup yields CDR1 SGHRS and CDR2 YFSETQ. V was shortened by 0 bases and J by 8 bases, with 15 bases between the two germline ends. CDR3 nucleotide sequence: TGCGCCAGCAGCTTGGGGCTCTCATCTACCCATGAGCAGTTCTTC. Translating it yields CASSLGLSSTHEQFF.

The rearrangement links TRBV4-1 to TRBJ2-3, with a weak D call TRBD2 (7 bases). V was shortened by 4 bases and J by 3 bases, with 14 bases between the two germline ends. CDR3 length: 15 amino acids. Germline loops: CDR1 MGHRA, CDR2 YSYEKL. The CDR3 region is CASSPRRGGTDTQYF. CDR3 coding DNA: TGCGCCAGCAGCCCCCGGAGGGGGGGAACAGATACGCAGTATTTT.

The chain is built from TRBV6-4 and TRBJ2-2, with no clear D. Germline V gene lookup returns CDR1 MRHNA and CDR2 SNTAGT. Trimming left V 3 bases short and J 4 bases short, with 6 bases between. The CDR3 length is 13 residues. The CDR3 is CASSDKSTGELFF. As DNA, the CDR3 is TGTGCCAGCAGTGATAAAAGCACCGGGGAGCTGTTTTTT.

This sequence joins TRBV6-5 and TRBJ2-5; D assignment may be TRBD1 or TRBD2 (6 bases each). V shed 4 bases and J shed 3 bases, with 9 bases lying between them. Germline values: CDR1 MNHEY, CDR2 SVGAGI. The CDR3 runs 13 residues. The CDR3 region is CASSFRGEETQYF. CDR3 sequence (DNA): TGTGCCAGCAGTTTTAGGGGGGAAGAGACCCAGTACTTC.

V is TRBV6-1 and J is TRBJ2-4; tentatively, D is TRBD2 (7 bases). The ends were cut back, 8 bases at V and 6 bases at J, with 20 bases in the middle. The CDR3 has 15 amino acids. Germline V gene sequence: CDR1 MNHNS, CDR2 SASEGT. The CDR3 here is CASEGGDVGSNIQYF. CDR3 nucleotide sequence: TGTGCCAGCGAAGGGGGGGATGTGGGCTCAAACATTCAGTACTTC.

This clone appeared a few times. V and J are TRBV15 and TRBJ2-4; 10 bases are a match to TRBD2. The CDR3 is 16 residues long. Trimming removed 5 bases from V and 10 bases from J; junction bases left unmatched: 14. Germline assignment: CDR1 LNHNV and CDR2 YYDKDF (reference sequence). CDR3 DNA: TGTGCCACCAGCCCCGGCGGAATAGCGGGGGGCACTATTCAGTACTTC. This encodes CATSPGGIAGGTIQYF.

This chain links TRBV5-1 with TRBJ2-5; D is possibly TRBD2 (5 bases). V gave up 5 bases and J gave up 4 bases, with 12 bases separating them. There are 13 residues in the CDR3. Germline V CDR1 and CDR2: SGHRS, YFSETQ. CDR3 region: CASRSGNGETQYF. For the CDR3, the DNA is TGCGCCAGCAGATCCGGGAACGGAGAGACCCAGTACTTC.

This clone was found a few times. This chain uses TRBV5-6 with TRBJ1-5, with D possibly being TRBD1 (5 bases). Germline V lookup: CDR1 SGHDT, CDR2 YYEEEE. Trimming removed 5 bases from V and 3 bases from J, with 18 bases in between. This CDR3 is built from 16 residues. The CDR3 loop is CASSYWGWSINQPQHF. Here the CDR3 DNA reads TGTGCCAGCAGTTACTGGGGGTGGTCAATCAATCAGCCCCAGCATTTT. Full variable domain (outside the CDR3, taken from reference TRBV5-6 and TRBJ1-5): DAGVTQSPTHLIKTRGQQVTLRCSPKSGHDTVSWYQQALGQGPQFIFQYYEEEERQRGNFPDRFSGHQFPNYSSELNVNALLLGDSALYLCASSYWGWSINQPQHFGDGTRLSIL.

This clone was seen only once. CDR3 nucleotide sequence: TGTGCCAGCAGTCCCCTTCTCTCCTACAATGAGCAGTTCTTC. It yields the protein CASSPLLSYNEQFF. This rearrangement joins TRBV27 to TRBJ2-1; the D is unclear. The germline V gene has CDR1 MNHEY and CDR2 SMNVEV (reference sequence). The CDR3 contains 14 residues. V was trimmed by 5 bases and J by 0 bases, leaving 8 bases between them.

The gene calls are TRBV7-8 and TRBJ2-1, with D possibly being TRBD1 (5 bases). This CDR3 has 13 amino acids. V shed 4 bases and J shed 10 bases, with 14 bases lying between them. CDR1 and CDR2 from the germline V gene are SGHVS and FQNEAQ. The DNA for the CDR3 is TGTGCCAGCAGCTCAGAAGGGGTTCGGGAGCAGTTCTTC. Its protein is CASSSEGVREQFF.

This clone was recorded a few times. The chain uses TRBV10-3 and TRBJ1-3; D call uncertain. The CDR3 runs 14 residues. Trimming left V 7 bases short and J 0 bases short, with 10 bases between. Per the germline V gene, CDR1 is ENHRY and CDR2 is SYGVKD. The CDR3 sequence: CAIMKDSSGNTIYF. The CDR3, as DNA: TGTGCCATCATGAAGGATAGCTCTGGAAACACCATATATTTT.

The genes are TRBV30 and TRBJ1-5; D unresolved. Trimming took off 0 bases at V and 5 bases at J, with 11 bases between the two ends. CDR1 and CDR2 (germline): GTSNPN, SVGIG (reference sequence). The CDR3 contains 14 residues. The DNA of the CDR3 is TGTGCCTGGAGTGTTTCCTCGAACGATCAGCCCCAGCATTTT. Its translation is CAWSVSSNDQPQHF.